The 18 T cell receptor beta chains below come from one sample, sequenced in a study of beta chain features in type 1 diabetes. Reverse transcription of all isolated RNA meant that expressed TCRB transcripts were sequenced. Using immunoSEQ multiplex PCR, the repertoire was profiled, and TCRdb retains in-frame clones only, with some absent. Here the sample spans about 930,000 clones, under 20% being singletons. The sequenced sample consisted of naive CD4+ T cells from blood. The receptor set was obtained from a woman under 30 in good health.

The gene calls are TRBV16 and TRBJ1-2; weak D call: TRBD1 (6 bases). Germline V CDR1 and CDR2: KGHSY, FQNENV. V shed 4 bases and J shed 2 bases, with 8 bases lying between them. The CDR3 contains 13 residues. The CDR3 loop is CASSPGHNYGYTF. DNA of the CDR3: TGTGCCAGCAGCCCGGGACACAACTATGGCTACACCTTC.

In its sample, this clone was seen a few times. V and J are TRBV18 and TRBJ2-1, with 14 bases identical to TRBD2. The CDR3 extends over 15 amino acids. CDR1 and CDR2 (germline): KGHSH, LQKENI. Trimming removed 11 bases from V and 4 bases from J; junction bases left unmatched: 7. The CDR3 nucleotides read TGTGCCGAACGACTAGCGGGAGGGCATTACAATGAGCAGTTCTTC. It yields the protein CAERLAGGHYNEQFF. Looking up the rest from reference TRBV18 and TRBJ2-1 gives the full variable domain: NAGVMQNPRHLVRRRGQEARLRCSPMKGHSHVYWYRQLPEEGLKFMVYLQKENIIDESGMPKERFSAEFPKEGPSILRIQQVVRGDSAAYFCAERLAGGHYNEQFFGPGTRLTVL.

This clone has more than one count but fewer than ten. The CDR3 DNA is TGTGCCACCAGCAGGGACAGTGAAGAGACCCAGTACTTC. The encoded protein is CATSRDSEETQYF. The genes are TRBV15 and TRBJ2-5, with D maybe TRBD1 (6 bases). CDR3 length: 13 amino acids. The V end was cut by 3 bases, the J end by 3 bases, with 8 bases between. The germline V gene has CDR1 LNHNV and CDR2 YYDKDF (reference sequence). The complete variable domain, with remaining parts taken from reference TRBV15 and TRBJ2-5, reads DAMVIQNPRYQVTQFGKPVTLSCSQTLNHNVMYWYQQKSSQAPKLLFHYYDKDFNNEADTPDNFQSRRPNTSFCFLDIRSPGLGDTAMYLCATSRDSEETQYFGPGTRLLVL.

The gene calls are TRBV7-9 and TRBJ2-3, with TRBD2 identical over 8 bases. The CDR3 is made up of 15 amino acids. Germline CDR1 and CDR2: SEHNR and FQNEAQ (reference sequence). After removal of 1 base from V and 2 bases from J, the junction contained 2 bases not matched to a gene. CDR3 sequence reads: CASSLVSGDTDTQYF. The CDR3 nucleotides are TGTGCCAGCAGCTTAGTTAGCGGGGACACAGATACGCAGTATTTT.

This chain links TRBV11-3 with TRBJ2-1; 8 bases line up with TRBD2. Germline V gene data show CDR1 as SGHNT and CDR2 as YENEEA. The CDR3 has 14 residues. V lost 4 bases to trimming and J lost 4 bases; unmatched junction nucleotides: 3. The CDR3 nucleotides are TGTGCCAGCAGCTCCGGGACTAGTTACAATGAGCAGTTCTTC. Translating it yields CASSSGTSYNEQFF.

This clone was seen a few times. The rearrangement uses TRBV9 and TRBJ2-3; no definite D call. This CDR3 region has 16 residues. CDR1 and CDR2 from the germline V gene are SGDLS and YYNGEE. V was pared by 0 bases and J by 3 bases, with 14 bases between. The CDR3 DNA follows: TGTGCCAGCAGCGTAGGGGTCATCACACGGACAGATACGCAGTATTTT. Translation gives CASSVGVITRTDTQYF.

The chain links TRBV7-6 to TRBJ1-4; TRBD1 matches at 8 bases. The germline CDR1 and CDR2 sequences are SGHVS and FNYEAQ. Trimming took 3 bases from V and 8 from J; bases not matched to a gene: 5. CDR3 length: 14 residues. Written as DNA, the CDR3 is TGTGCCAGCAGCTTGGACAGGGCCCGAGAAAAACTGTTTTTT. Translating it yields CASSLDRAREKLFF.

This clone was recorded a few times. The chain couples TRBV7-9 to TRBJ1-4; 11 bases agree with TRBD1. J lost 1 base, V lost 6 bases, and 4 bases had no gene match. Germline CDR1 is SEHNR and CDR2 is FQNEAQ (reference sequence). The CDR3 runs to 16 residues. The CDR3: CASRQGQGGTNEKLFF. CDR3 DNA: TGTGCCAGCAGACAGGGACAGGGGGGAACTAATGAAAAACTGTTTTTT. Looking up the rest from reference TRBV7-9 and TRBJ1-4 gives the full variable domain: DTGVSQNPRHKITKRGQNVTFRCDPISEHNRLYWYRQTLGQGPEFLTYFQNEAQLEKSRLLSDRFSAERPKGSFSTLEIQRTEQGDSAMYLCASRQGQGGTNEKLFFGSGTQLSVL.

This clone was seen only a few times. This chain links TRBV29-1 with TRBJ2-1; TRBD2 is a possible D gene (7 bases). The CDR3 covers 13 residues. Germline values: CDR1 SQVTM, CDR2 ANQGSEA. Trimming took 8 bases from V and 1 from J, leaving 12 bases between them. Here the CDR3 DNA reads TGCAGCTGGGGGGGGCAGTCCTACAATGAGCAGTTCTTC. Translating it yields CSWGGQSYNEQFF.

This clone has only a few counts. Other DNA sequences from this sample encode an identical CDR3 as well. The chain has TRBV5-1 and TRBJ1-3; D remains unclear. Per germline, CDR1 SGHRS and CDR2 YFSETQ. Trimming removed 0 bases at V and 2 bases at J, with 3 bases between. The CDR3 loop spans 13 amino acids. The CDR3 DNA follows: TGCGCCAGCAGCTTGGGTACTGGAAACACCATATATTTT. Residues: CASSLGTGNTIYF.

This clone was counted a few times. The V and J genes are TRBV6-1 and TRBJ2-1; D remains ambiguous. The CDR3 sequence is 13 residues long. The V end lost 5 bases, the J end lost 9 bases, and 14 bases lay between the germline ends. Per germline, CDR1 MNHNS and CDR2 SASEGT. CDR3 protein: CASSRENIGEQFF. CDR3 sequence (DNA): TGTGCCAGCAGTCGAGAGAATATTGGTGAGCAGTTCTTC.

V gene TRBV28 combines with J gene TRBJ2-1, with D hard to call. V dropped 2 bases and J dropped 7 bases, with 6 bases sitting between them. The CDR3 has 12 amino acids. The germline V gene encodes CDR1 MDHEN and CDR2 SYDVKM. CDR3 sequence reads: CASSLQPNEQFF. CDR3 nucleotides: TGTGCCAGCAGTTTACAACCTAATGAGCAGTTCTTC.

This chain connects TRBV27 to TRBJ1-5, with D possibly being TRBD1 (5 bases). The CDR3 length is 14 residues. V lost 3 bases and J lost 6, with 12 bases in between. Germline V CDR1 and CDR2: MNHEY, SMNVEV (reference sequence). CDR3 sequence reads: CASSFVREGQPQHF. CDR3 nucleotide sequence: TGTGCCAGCAGTTTTGTCAGGGAGGGTCAGCCCCAGCATTTT.

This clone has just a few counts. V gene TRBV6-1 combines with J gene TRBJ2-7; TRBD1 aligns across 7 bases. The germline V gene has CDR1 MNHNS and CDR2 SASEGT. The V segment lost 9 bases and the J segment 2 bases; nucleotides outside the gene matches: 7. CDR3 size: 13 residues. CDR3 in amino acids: CARRTGLTYEQYF. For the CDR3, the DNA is TGTGCCAGGAGGACAGGTCTCACCTACGAGCAGTACTTC.

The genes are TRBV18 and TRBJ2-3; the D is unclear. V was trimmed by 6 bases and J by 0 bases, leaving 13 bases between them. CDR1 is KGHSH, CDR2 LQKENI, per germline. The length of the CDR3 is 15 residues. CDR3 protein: CASSPSTASTDTQYF. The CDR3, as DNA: TGTGCCAGCTCCCCCTCGACGGCTAGCACAGATACGCAGTATTTT.

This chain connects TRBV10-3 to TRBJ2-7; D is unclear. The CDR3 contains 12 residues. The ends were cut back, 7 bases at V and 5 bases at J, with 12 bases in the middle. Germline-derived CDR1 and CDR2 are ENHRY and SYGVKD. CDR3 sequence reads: CAITPTGHEQYF. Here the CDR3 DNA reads TGTGCCATCACCCCGACCGGTCACGAGCAGTACTTC.

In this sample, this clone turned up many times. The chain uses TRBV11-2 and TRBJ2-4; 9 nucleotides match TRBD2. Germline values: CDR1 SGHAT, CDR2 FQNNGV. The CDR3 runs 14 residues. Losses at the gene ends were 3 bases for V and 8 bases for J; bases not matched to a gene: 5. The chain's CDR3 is CASSFTSGRYIQYF. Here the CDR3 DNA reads TGTGCCAGCAGCTTCACTAGCGGGCGGTACATTCAGTACTTC. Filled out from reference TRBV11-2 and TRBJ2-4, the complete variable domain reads EAGVAQSPRYKIIEKRQSVAFWCNPISGHATLYWYQQILGQGPKLLIQFQNNGVVDDSQLPKDRFSAERLKGVDSTLKIQPAKLEDSAVYLCASSFTSGRYIQYFGAGTRLSVL.

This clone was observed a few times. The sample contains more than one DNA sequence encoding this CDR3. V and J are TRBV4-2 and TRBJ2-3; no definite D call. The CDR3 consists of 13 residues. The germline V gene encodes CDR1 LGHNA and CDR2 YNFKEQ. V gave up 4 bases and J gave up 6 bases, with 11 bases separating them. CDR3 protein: CASSPPSRDTQYF. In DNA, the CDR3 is TGTGCCAGCAGCCCCCCTTCCAGGGATACGCAGTATTTT.